This T cell receptor (beta chain) was captured in a study of blood T cell repertoires in COVID-19. Across the study: Samples representing acute and convalescent COVID-19 were sourced from the United States, Italy and Spain. In each case, the material was cDNA or gDNA derived from T cells, B-cell-depleted T cells, or PBMCs.

As processed by the authors: From reference gene primer amplification, estimates of nucleated cell counts were derived. TCRdb keeps only in-frame clones here, not all; method: immunoSEQ multiplex PCR. That table is the source of V, J and clone size, and D and trimming were worked out from the DNA. The table shows around 170,000 clones, with about 86% occurring only once. Germline V CDR1 and CDR2: WSHSY, SAAADI. The CDR3 extends over 14 amino acids. V was cut by 6 bases and J by 1 base, with 13 bases left in between. This rearrangement joins TRBV10-2 to TRBJ2-7, with a weak D call TRBD2 (5 bases). The sequence came from a woman aged 25-40 years with active or convalescent COVID-19. Sequencing used peripheral blood. The DNA for the CDR3 is TGCGCCAGCAGAGCCTCTAGCCGATCCTACGAGCAGTACTTC. This sequence encodes CASRASSRSYEQYF.